Below, 17 T cell receptor beta chains from the same sample are listed, as sequenced in a study of T-cell memory formation after mild COVID-19. TCRdb re-called the 5' RACE reads with MiXCR, one entry per CDR3 protein. Of about 290,000 distinct CDR3 sequences listed, roughly 15% were seen once; the top ten hold over 20%. Sequenced: PBMCs or a T cell subset sorted from them (not recorded which). These receptors were collected from a man aged 18 to 30 who had mild COVID-19 (a few samples of this study predate the infection). Cell type and time point are not known.

This clonotype appeared a few times. This chain links TRBV7-2 with TRBJ2-5, with unresolved D. This CDR3 comprises 13 residues. Trimming cost V 3 bases and J 2 bases, with 7 bases left between them. CDR1 is SGHTA, CDR2 FQGNSA, per germline. The CDR3 loop is CASSFPVQETQYF. The CDR3 nucleotides are TGTGCCAGCAGCTTTCCCGTGCAAGAGACCCAGTACTTC.

The V and J genes are TRBV7-8 and TRBJ2-7, with D uncertain. The CDR3 contains 15 residues. The V and J ends lost 2 bases and 3 bases respectively, with 14 bases between them. CDR1 SGHVS and CDR2 FQNEAQ come from the germline V gene. The DNA for the CDR3 is TGTGCCAGCAGCTTACGGTTAGCACAGAACTACGAGCAGTACTTC. Translating it yields CASSLRLAQNYEQYF.

In this sample, this clonotype turned up a few times. This chain joins TRBV20-1 and TRBJ2-2; no definite D call. Germline V lookup: CDR1 DFQATT, CDR2 SNEGSKA (reference sequence). CDR3 length: 12 residues. V lost 2 bases and J 7 bases, leaving 8 bases between the germline ends. The CDR3 sequence is CSARSLGGELFF. DNA of the CDR3: TGCAGTGCTAGAAGTTTGGGCGGGGAGCTGTTTTTT.

This clonotype was recorded a few times. The CDR3 region has the DNA TGCGCCAGCAGCTTGGCCGGGACTAGCGGGGGGGCCGGGACAGATACGCAGTATTTT. It yields the protein CASSLAGTSGGAGTDTQYF. The chain uses TRBV5-1 and TRBJ2-3, with 16 bases aligning to TRBD2. Germline assignment: CDR1 SGHRS and CDR2 YFSETQ. The CDR3 is made up of 19 amino acids. With 0 bases clipped from V and 3 bases from J, the junction kept 7 bases outside the gene matches.

This clonotype was detected only a few times. The chain combines TRBV27 with TRBJ1-2; tentatively, D is TRBD1 (5 bases). The germline gives CDR1 MNHEY, CDR2 SMNVEV (reference sequence). The ends were cut back, 3 bases at V and 6 bases at J, with 11 bases in the middle. This CDR3 contains 13 residues. This chain's CDR3 is CASSFLQGHGYTF. In DNA, the CDR3 is TGTGCCAGCAGTTTCCTTCAGGGTCATGGCTACACCTTC.

The genes are TRBV9 and TRBJ1-2, with 8 bases lining up with TRBD1. Germline loops: CDR1 SGDLS, CDR2 YYNGEE. Trimming removed 0 bases from V and 3 bases from J; junction bases left unmatched: 13. The CDR3 spans 18 residues. This CDR3 reads CASSVAGQGAFHYYGYTF. CDR3 sequence (DNA): TGTGCCAGCAGCGTAGCGGGCCAGGGGGCGTTCCATTACTATGGCTACACCTTC.

The chain joins TRBV20-1 to TRBJ2-3; TRBD2 aligns across 9 bases. Trimming at V came to 5 bases and at J to 1 base, leaving 13 bases not matched to a gene. Germline assignment: CDR1 DFQATT and CDR2 SNEGSKA (reference sequence). The CDR3 covers 17 residues. The CDR3 region has the DNA TGCAGTGCTGGAAGGGGAGATAGCGGGGGAGGCACAGATACGCAGTATTTT. Amino acids: CSAGRGDSGGGTDTQYF.

This clonotype was counted between two and nine times. The chain carries TRBV18 and TRBJ2-5; 10 bases line up with TRBD2. CDR1 is KGHSH, CDR2 LQKENI, per germline. V shed 0 bases, J shed 6 bases, and the junction held 4 bases outside the gene matches. The CDR3 covers 15 residues. The CDR3 is CASSPPGLAKKTQYF. CDR3 coding DNA: TGTGCCAGCTCACCACCGGGACTAGCGAAAAAGACCCAGTACTTC. The full variable domain, with the rest looked up from reference TRBV18 and TRBJ2-5, is NAGVMQNPRHLVRRRGQEARLRCSPMKGHSHVYWYRQLPEEGLKFMVYLQKENIIDESGMPKERFSAEFPKEGPSILRIQQVVRGDSAAYFCASSPPGLAKKTQYFGPGTRLLVL.

The chain uses TRBV27 and TRBJ2-7; maybe TRBD1 (6 bases). Germline CDR1 reads MNHEY; CDR2 reads SMNVEV (reference sequence). The CDR3 is 13 residues long. Trimming shortened V by 2 bases and J by 2 bases, and 7 bases separated the two germline ends. DNA of the CDR3: TGTGCCAGCAGTTTAAGACAGGCCTACGAGCAGTACTTC. It codes for CASSLRQAYEQYF.

This clonotype was counted a few times. The chain uses TRBV2 and TRBJ2-2, with D tentatively TRBD1 (5 bases). This CDR3 region has 13 residues. Germline V CDR1 and CDR2: SNHLY, FYNNEI. Deletions cut 8 bases from V and 0 bases from J, with 7 bases between. CDR3 in DNA: TGTGCCAGCCAGGGCCCGAACACCGGGGAGCTGTTTTTT. As protein: CASQGPNTGELFF.

The genes are TRBV4-1 and TRBJ1-3; 7 nucleotides match TRBD1. The CDR3 length is 17 residues. J lost 3 bases, V lost 1 base, and 9 bases had no gene match. Germline values: CDR1 MGHRA, CDR2 YSYEKL. CDR3 region: CASSQGRQGKIGNTIYF. The CDR3 bases are TGCGCCAGCAGCCAAGGCCGACAGGGAAAAATTGGAAACACCATATATTTT.

This clonotype was detected ten times or more. The V gene is TRBV1, the J gene TRBJ2-3; the table calls TRBD2, which could not be checked here. TRBV1 is designated a pseudogene. The CDR3 totals 15 residues. CDR3 sequence (DNA): TGCACCAGCAGCCAAACTAGCGGGGTCACAGATACGCAGTATTTT. This codes for CTSSQTSGVTDTQYF.

This clonotype was detected only a few times. The chain carries TRBV12-3 or TRBV12-4 and TRBJ2-7; 7 bases are a match to TRBD1. The length of the CDR3 is 15 residues. Trimming cost V 1 base and J 7 bases; bases outside gene matches: 10. In DNA form, the CDR3 reads TGTGCCAGCAGTTTAGGTTCGGCAGGGGGACGGGAGCAGTACTTC. The encoded protein is CASSLGSAGGREQYF.

There are a few counts of this clonotype. The rearrangement uses TRBV3-1 and TRBJ1-1; D uncertain. The V end lost 1 base, the J end lost 6 bases, and 12 bases lay between the germline ends. Germline lookup yields CDR1 LGHDT and CDR2 YNNKEL (reference sequence). This CDR3 has 14 amino acids. The CDR3 bases are TGTGCCAGCAGCCAAGGGGTTGAACGGCCTGAAGCTTTCTTT. Translating it yields CASSQGVERPEAFF.

Only a few counts were recorded for this clonotype. The chain has TRBV7-2 and TRBJ2-5, with D unresolved. V dropped 1 base and J dropped 4 bases, with 16 bases sitting between them. The CDR3 runs 16 residues. The germline CDR1 and CDR2 sequences are SGHTA and FQGNSA. CDR3 region: CASSLEFRATGETQYF. The CDR3 DNA reads TGTGCCAGCAGCTTAGAATTTCGGGCAACGGGAGAGACCCAGTACTTC. The variable domain in full, with the rest retrieved from reference TRBV7-2 and TRBJ2-5, is GAGVSQSPSNKVTEKGKDVELRCDPISGHTALYWYRQSLGQGLEFLIYFQGNSAPDKSGLPSDRFSAERTGGSVSTLTIQRTQQEDSAVYLCASSLEFRATGETQYFGPGTRLLVL.

This clonotype was recorded at least ten times. The rearrangement links TRBV11-2 to TRBJ2-1, with 9 nucleotides matching TRBD1. Per germline, CDR1 SGHAT and CDR2 FQNNGV. This CDR3 has 15 residues. Trimming took 1 base from V and 8 from J; bases not matched to a gene: 6. This chain's CDR3 is CASSLGGTGIHEQFF. The CDR3 nucleotides read TGTGCCAGCAGCTTAGGCGGGACAGGGATCCATGAGCAGTTCTTC.

In regard to this clonotype: This CDR3 fails to terminate in the conserved phenylalanine or tryptophan, so it likely reflects a read error. The CDR3 nucleotides are TGTGCCAGCAGCACAGGGGGTACGCAGTATAAT. Protein sequence: CASSTGGTQYN. The chain links TRBV12-3 or TRBV12-4 to TRBJ2-3; 8 bases align to TRBD1. The CDR3 is 11 amino acids. J gave up 8 bases and V 6 bases, and 1 base lay outside the gene matches.